These 12 T cell receptor beta chains were sequenced from one sample in a study of T cells in Graves' hyperthyroidism and ophthalmopathy (dated by TCRdb to the late 2010s). The library was produced with multiplex PCR. Instrument on record: Illumina HiSeq 2000. TCR beta CDR3 regions were amplified from RNA transcripts. The TCR CDR3 was subjected to a first round of RT-PCR using the HTBI primer set and the Qiagen OneStep RT-PCR kit. The raw public data were reprocessed by TCRdb itself: fastp quality trimming at Q25, MiXCR clonotype calling, in-frame beta chains only. Under each unique CDR3 protein, matching rows form one entry showing the most common genes and DNA. The sample table records around 580,000 distinct CDR3 sequences; approximately 16% of these occur just once. The ten most abundant clones make up 15% to 20% of the sample. Sequencing was performed on blood. These receptors originate from a woman aged 18-29 years with Graves' hyperthyroidism.

This clonotype has more than one count but fewer than ten. The junction departs from germline at one end; a sequencing error may be responsible. V is TRBV12-3 or TRBV12-4 and J is TRBJ1-2; D might be TRBD1 (5 bases). This CDR3 contains 13 residues. This CDR3 is CASSGRANYGYTF. The CDR3, as DNA: TGTGCCAGCAGCGGCAGGGCTAACTACGGCTACACCTTC.

The chain combines TRBV20-1 with TRBJ1-6; 7 nucleotides align to TRBD1. The CDR3 extends over 14 amino acids. The germline V gene has CDR1 DFQATT and CDR2 SNEGSKA (reference sequence). V was clipped by 6 bases and J by 9 bases; unmatched bases: 11. CDR3 loop: CSARQGLLGSPLHF. CDR3 DNA sequence: TGCAGTGCGAGACAGGGTCTTCTTGGTTCACCCCTCCACTTT.

This clonotype occurred many times. The chain joins TRBV7-9 to TRBJ2-2; 11 nucleotides line up with TRBD2. The V segment lost 8 bases and the J segment 5 bases; nucleotides outside the gene matches: 7. The CDR3 is made up of 15 amino acids. The germline gives CDR1 SEHNR, CDR2 FQNEAQ (reference sequence). The CDR3 spells CASQLSSGRTGELFF. In DNA form, the CDR3 reads TGTGCCAGCCAACTTTCTAGCGGGAGGACCGGGGAGCTGTTTTTT.

There are many counts of this clonotype. The chain is built from TRBV15 and TRBJ2-5; either TRBD1 or TRBD2 may fit D (6 bases each). Trimming stripped 9 bases from V and 1 base from J, with 12 bases between. This CDR3 has 13 amino acids. CDR1 is LNHNV, CDR2 YYDKDF, per germline (reference sequence). The CDR3, as DNA: TGTGCCACTGCCGGGGGCGTCCAAGAGACCCAGTACTTC. Protein: CATAGGVQETQYF.

This clonotype was seen more than once but under ten times. The chain employs TRBV28 and TRBJ2-5; 12 bases are a match to TRBD2. The length of the CDR3 is 16 residues. Germline V lookup: CDR1 MDHEN, CDR2 SYDVKM. The V and J ends lost 3 bases and 3 bases, in that order; junction bases with no gene match: 5. CDR3 DNA: TGTGCCAGCAGTTTCCCCAGACTAGCGGGAGAAGAGACCCAGTACTTC. Its protein product is CASSFPRLAGEETQYF.

V gene TRBV5-1 combines with J gene TRBJ2-7, with 7 bases identical to TRBD1. The germline V gene encodes CDR1 SGHRS and CDR2 YFSETQ. This CDR3 spans 15 amino acids. V gave up 1 base and J gave up 3 bases; unmatched junction bases: 7. The CDR3 region is CASSLRTTGLYEQYF. The CDR3 region has the DNA TGCGCCAGCAGCTTGCGTACGACAGGGCTCTACGAGCAGTACTTC. Variable domain in full (rest from reference TRBV5-1 and TRBJ2-7): KAGVTQTPRYLIKTRGQQVTLSCSPISGHRSVSWYQQTPGQGLQFLFEYFSETQRNKGNFPGRFSGRQFSNSRSEMNVSTLELGDSALYLCASSLRTTGLYEQYFGPGTRLTVT.

This sequence joins TRBV27 and TRBJ2-1, with 7 bases identical to TRBD1. Germline lookup yields CDR1 MNHEY and CDR2 SMNVEV (reference sequence). This CDR3 is 18 amino acids long. The V gene end was trimmed by 5 bases and the J gene end by 0 bases; junction bases not matched to a gene: 13. The CDR3 here is CASSGTDGQVHSYNEQFF. In nucleotides, the CDR3 is TGTGCCAGCAGTGGAACCGATGGACAGGTGCACTCCTACAATGAGCAGTTCTTC.

This clonotype has at least ten counts. The V gene is TRBV20-1, the J gene TRBJ1-1, with 7 bases identical to TRBD1. Germline CDR1 DFQATT, CDR2 SNEGSKA (reference sequence). The CDR3 covers 14 residues. The junction had 11 bases not matched to a gene; V was cut back by 5 bases and J by 5 bases. In DNA, the CDR3 is TGCAGTGCTCGCCGGGACAGTGGGGTTACTGAAGCTTTCTTT. It translates to CSARRDSGVTEAFF.

This clonotype was recorded many times. The chain carries TRBV6-1 and TRBJ1-2; D is undetermined. Germline CDR1 and CDR2: MNHNS and SASEGT. CDR3 length equals 14 residues. V lost 6 bases to trimming and J lost 3 bases, with 14 bases between them. The chain's CDR3 is CASSNFGGDYGYTF. Written as DNA, the CDR3 is TGTGCCAGCAGCAACTTTGGCGGGGACTATGGCTACACCTTC.

Comments on this clonotype: With a much larger clone just one base away, this may be a read error. The chain links TRBV20-1 to TRBJ1-2; 7 bases align to TRBD1. CDR3 length equals 18 residues. The germline CDR1 and CDR2 sequences are DFQATT and SNEGSKA (reference sequence). The CDR3 region has the DNA TGCGGTGCTAGGGAGGTTCCTGGACAGGCGATGACTAACTATGGCTACACCTTC. Protein: CGAREVPGQAMTNYGYTF.

The genes are TRBV2 and TRBJ1-3; D perhaps matches TRBD1 (5 bases). Germline loops: CDR1 SNHLY, CDR2 FYNNEI. The CDR3 length is 15 residues. V lost 5 bases and J lost 0, with 11 bases in between. CDR3 sequence reads: CASSRQGGSGNTIYF. CDR3 nucleotides: TGTGCCAGCAGTCGTCAGGGAGGCTCTGGAAACACCATATATTTT.

This clonotype appeared many times. This chain connects TRBV20-1 to TRBJ2-7; D call uncertain. The CDR3 has 12 amino acids. CDR1 and CDR2 (germline): DFQATT, SNEGSKA (reference sequence). V was clipped by 3 bases and J by 1 base, with 7 bases between them. The DNA for the CDR3 is TGCAGTGCTAGGCGGCAGTCCTACGAGCAGTACTTC. Protein: CSARRQSYEQYF.